This T cell receptor (beta chain) emerged from a study of beta chain bispecific antibodies for T cell cancers. Study summary: TRBV sequencing of surviving healthy T cells measured each family's depletion. Surface TRBV12 (TRBV12-3) was on Jurkat, TRBV5-5 on HPB-ALL.

Blood mononuclear cells were expanded for 3 days using either OKT3 anti-CD3 antibody or CD3/CD28 beads. 5 x 10^4 or so normal T cells were cocultured with 5 x 10^4 or so target cells and bispecific antibody. This clonotype occurred many times. What it binds is not known. Clonotypes were quantified using unique molecular identifier barcodes. TCRdb ran MiXCR on the 5' RACE reads and lists one entry per CDR3 protein. Of 21,000 or so distinct CDR3 sequences detected, about 2.7% appear once; the ten largest clones hold about 31%. The CDR3 covers 13 residues. The V gene's germline CDR1 is SNHLY and CDR2 FYNNEI. The ends were cut back, 4 bases at V and 6 bases at J, with 11 bases in the middle. Study-level results: In these mixed samples, most targeted TRBV reads derived from the leukemia cell line.

The TCR sequence derives from a human donor in good health. Some clones in this sample may be carry-over from other donors' samples. Material for sequencing was healthy donor T cells cultured with leukemia cells. The gene calls are TRBV2 and TRBJ2-3; D unclear. The DNA of the CDR3 is TGTGCCAGCAGTGTTTGGGTTTTTGATACGCAGTATTTT. Encoded protein: CASSVWVFDTQYF.